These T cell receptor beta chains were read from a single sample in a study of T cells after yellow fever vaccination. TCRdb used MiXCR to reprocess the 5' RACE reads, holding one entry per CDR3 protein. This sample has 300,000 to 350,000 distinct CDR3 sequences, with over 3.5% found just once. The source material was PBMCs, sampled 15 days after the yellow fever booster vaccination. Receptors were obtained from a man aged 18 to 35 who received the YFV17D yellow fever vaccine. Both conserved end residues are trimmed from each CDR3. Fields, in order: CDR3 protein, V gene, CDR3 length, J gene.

cdr3_aa: ASSQDLGLGTQY; v_call: TRBV4-3; cdr3_length: 12; j_call: TRBJ2-5
cdr3_aa: AYQVAQTDTQY; v_call: TRBV10-3; cdr3_length: 11; j_call: TRBJ2-3
cdr3_aa: SGTTGNTEAF; v_call: TRBV20-1; cdr3_length: 10; j_call: TRBJ1-1
cdr3_aa: ASSFMGSTDTQY; v_call: TRBV5-4; cdr3_length: 12; j_call: TRBJ2-3
cdr3_aa: ASSLDPNQPQH; v_call: TRBV5-1; cdr3_length: 11; j_call: TRBJ1-5
cdr3_aa: ASSELLGGNTEAF; v_call: TRBV25-1; cdr3_length: 13; j_call: TRBJ1-1
cdr3_aa: ASSVDQTREETQY; v_call: TRBV9; cdr3_length: 13; j_call: TRBJ2-5
cdr3_aa: ASSLDGGTEAF; v_call: TRBV5-5; cdr3_length: 11; j_call: TRBJ1-1
cdr3_aa: SAPLGGGAREKLF; v_call: TRBV20-1; cdr3_length: 13; j_call: TRBJ1-4
cdr3_aa: ASSGGTGGTYSGYT; v_call: TRBV4-1; cdr3_length: 14; j_call: TRBJ1-2
cdr3_aa: ASSQGDRVNYGYT; v_call: TRBV4-3; cdr3_length: 13; j_call: TRBJ1-2
cdr3_aa: ASSLSGQIIKNIQY; v_call: TRBV7-9; cdr3_length: 14; j_call: TRBJ2-4
cdr3_aa: ASSETGGGSNQPQH; v_call: TRBV7-9; cdr3_length: 14; j_call: TRBJ1-5
cdr3_aa: ASQGQGRIQY; v_call: TRBV6-5; cdr3_length: 10; j_call: TRBJ2-4
cdr3_aa: ASSSTPEEETQY; v_call: TRBV7-3; cdr3_length: 12; j_call: TRBJ2-5
cdr3_aa: ASSPLWRGDKNIQY; v_call: TRBV7-6; cdr3_length: 14; j_call: TRBJ2-4
cdr3_aa: ASSSDRGNEQY; v_call: TRBV6-6; cdr3_length: 11; j_call: TRBJ2-7
cdr3_aa: ASSLIAAGGQNIQY; v_call: TRBV4-2; cdr3_length: 14; j_call: TRBJ2-4
cdr3_aa: ASSLQGEVIQY; v_call: TRBV7-2; cdr3_length: 11; j_call: TRBJ2-4
cdr3_aa: ASSHPGIAPGEQY; v_call: TRBV4-1; cdr3_length: 13; j_call: TRBJ2-7
cdr3_aa: ASSAAGTPYEQY; v_call: TRBV7-9; cdr3_length: 12; j_call: TRBJ2-7
cdr3_aa: ASSGYPSEQY; v_call: TRBV6-2/TRBV6-3; cdr3_length: 10; j_call: TRBJ2-7
cdr3_aa: ASSHQSGTQY; v_call: TRBV7-6; cdr3_length: 10; j_call: TRBJ2-3
cdr3_aa: ASSQGPTEAF; v_call: TRBV4-2; cdr3_length: 10; j_call: TRBJ1-1
cdr3_aa: ASSYSWGPGYGYT; v_call: TRBV6-5; cdr3_length: 13; j_call: TRBJ1-2
cdr3_aa: ASSRERSSYNEQF; v_call: TRBV4-3; cdr3_length: 13; j_call: TRBJ2-1
cdr3_aa: ASSTPEMEITEAF; v_call: TRBV19; cdr3_length: 13; j_call: TRBJ1-1
cdr3_aa: ASSSTTGGEKLF; v_call: TRBV12-3/TRBV12-4; cdr3_length: 12; j_call: TRBJ1-4
cdr3_aa: ASSPDYANTGELF; v_call: TRBV7-3; cdr3_length: 13; j_call: TRBJ2-2
cdr3_aa: ASSQSLSANSPLH; v_call: TRBV27; cdr3_length: 13; j_call: TRBJ1-6
cdr3_aa: ASRGNEKLF; v_call: TRBV10-3; cdr3_length: 9; j_call: TRBJ1-4
cdr3_aa: ASSPTSNTDTQY; v_call: TRBV7-2; cdr3_length: 12; j_call: TRBJ2-3
cdr3_aa: ASSYGLSSYNEQF; v_call: TRBV5-1; cdr3_length: 13; j_call: TRBJ2-1
cdr3_aa: ASSTYRVGGELF; v_call: TRBV7-8; cdr3_length: 12; j_call: TRBJ2-2
cdr3_aa: ASSSAGMVEPGANVLT; v_call: TRBV7-9; cdr3_length: 16; j_call: TRBJ2-6
cdr3_aa: ASSLSTTHYGYT; v_call: TRBV5-1; cdr3_length: 12; j_call: TRBJ1-2
cdr3_aa: ASSQDGGYEQY; v_call: TRBV4-3; cdr3_length: 11; j_call: TRBJ2-7
cdr3_aa: ASSRVSSGANVLT; v_call: TRBV6-5; cdr3_length: 13; j_call: TRBJ2-6
cdr3_aa: ASSPTTGVHYGYT; v_call: TRBV28; cdr3_length: 13; j_call: TRBJ1-2
cdr3_aa: ASGYTDTQY; v_call: TRBV5-1; cdr3_length: 9; j_call: TRBJ2-3
cdr3_aa: ASSLGTGLQSSYEQY; v_call: TRBV5-1; cdr3_length: 15; j_call: TRBJ2-7
cdr3_aa: ASSPFPGQGTNEQF; v_call: TRBV4-2; cdr3_length: 14; j_call: TRBJ2-1
cdr3_aa: ASSQLEGEQF; v_call: TRBV3-1; cdr3_length: 10; j_call: TRBJ2-1
cdr3_aa: ASSYSAKLNSPLH; v_call: TRBV6-5; cdr3_length: 13; j_call: TRBJ1-6
cdr3_aa: AWRGQGYNEQF; v_call: TRBV30; cdr3_length: 11; j_call: TRBJ2-1
cdr3_aa: ASSSLAGGPKETQY; v_call: TRBV27; cdr3_length: 14; j_call: TRBJ2-5
cdr3_aa: ASSLEARTGKNIQY; v_call: TRBV5-6; cdr3_length: 14; j_call: TRBJ2-4
cdr3_aa: ASSYSDRKGYT; v_call: TRBV6-5; cdr3_length: 11; j_call: TRBJ1-2
cdr3_aa: AISQTPSGTEAF; v_call: TRBV10-3; cdr3_length: 12; j_call: TRBJ1-1
cdr3_aa: ASSTQDRGNEKLF; v_call: TRBV7-2; cdr3_length: 13; j_call: TRBJ1-4
cdr3_aa: ASSRDRVNAF; v_call: TRBV5-1; cdr3_length: 10; j_call: TRBJ1-1
cdr3_aa: AISELGQKPGTEDTNYGYT; v_call: TRBV10-3; cdr3_length: 19; j_call: TRBJ1-2
cdr3_aa: SSGTGGSYGYT; v_call: TRBV29-1; cdr3_length: 11; j_call: TRBJ1-2
cdr3_aa: ASGSLQGWTEAF; v_call: TRBV7-2; cdr3_length: 12; j_call: TRBJ1-1
cdr3_aa: ASSLGLAGTSDTQY; v_call: TRBV7-2; cdr3_length: 14; j_call: TRBJ2-3
cdr3_aa: ASSAFERGTDTQY; v_call: TRBV7-3; cdr3_length: 13; j_call: TRBJ2-3
cdr3_aa: ASSPRKMNTEAF; v_call: TRBV28; cdr3_length: 12; j_call: TRBJ1-1
cdr3_aa: AISADRGAF; v_call: TRBV10-3; cdr3_length: 9; j_call: TRBJ1-1
cdr3_aa: ASSLTGRTTEAF; v_call: TRBV5-1; cdr3_length: 12; j_call: TRBJ1-1